In this sample, the clone carrying this TCR beta chain turned up once. Clones were read by immunoSEQ multiplex PCR, and TCRdb kept only the in-frame ones, dropping some. The sample yields some 80,000 clones, about 95% seen once. V lost 3 bases, J lost 5 bases, and 5 bases stayed unmatched. The germline V gene encodes CDR1 ENHRY and CDR2 SYGVKD. The CDR3 loop spans 15 amino acids. This specimen comes from a study of T cell changes during pregnancy in multiple sclerosis. The TCR originated in a female donor with multiple sclerosis, enrolled in a pregnancy study. The source material was peripheral blood, sampled in the second trimester of pregnancy. The chain carries TRBV10-3 and TRBJ1-1, with 11 bases aligning to TRBD1. The CDR3 is CAISDWDRGSTEAFF. The CDR3 nucleotides are TGTGCCATCAGTGATTGGGACAGGGGGAGTACTGAAGCTTTCTTT.